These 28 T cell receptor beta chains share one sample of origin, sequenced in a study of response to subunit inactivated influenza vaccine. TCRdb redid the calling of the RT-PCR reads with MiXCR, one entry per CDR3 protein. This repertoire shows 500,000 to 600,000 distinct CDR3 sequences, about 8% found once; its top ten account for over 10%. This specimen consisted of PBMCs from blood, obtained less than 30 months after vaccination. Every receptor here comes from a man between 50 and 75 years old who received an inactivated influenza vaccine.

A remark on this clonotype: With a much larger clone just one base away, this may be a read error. Here the CDR3 DNA reads TGTGCCAGCAGCCCGAACAGGGGAAACACCATATATTTT. It translates to CASSPNRGNTIYF. This chain links TRBV3-1 with TRBJ1-3; tentative D call: TRBD1 (5 bases). Germline V gives CDR1 LGHDT, CDR2 YNNKEL (reference sequence). The CDR3 contains 13 residues. V was shortened by 4 bases and J by 4 bases, with 8 bases between the two germline ends.

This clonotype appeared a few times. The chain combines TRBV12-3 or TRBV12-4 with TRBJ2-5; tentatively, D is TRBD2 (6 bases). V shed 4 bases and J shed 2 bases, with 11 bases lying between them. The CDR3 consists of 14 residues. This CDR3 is CASSSPGAQETQYF. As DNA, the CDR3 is TGTGCCAGCAGTTCACCGGGAGCTCAAGAGACCCAGTACTTC.

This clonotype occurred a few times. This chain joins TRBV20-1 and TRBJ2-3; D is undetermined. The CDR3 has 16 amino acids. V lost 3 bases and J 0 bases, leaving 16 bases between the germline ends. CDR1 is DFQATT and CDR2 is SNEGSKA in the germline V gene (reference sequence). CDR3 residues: CSASGRVGSSTDTQYF. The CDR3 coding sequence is TGCAGTGCTAGCGGTCGAGTGGGTTCTAGCACAGATACGCAGTATTTT.

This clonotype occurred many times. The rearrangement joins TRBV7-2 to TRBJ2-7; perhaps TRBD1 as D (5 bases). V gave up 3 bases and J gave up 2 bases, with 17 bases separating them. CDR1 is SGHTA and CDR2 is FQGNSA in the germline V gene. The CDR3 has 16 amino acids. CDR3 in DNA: TGTGCCAGCAGCTTCAGAGGTTGGCAGGGCCCCTACGAGCAGTACTTC. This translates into CASSFRGWQGPYEQYF.

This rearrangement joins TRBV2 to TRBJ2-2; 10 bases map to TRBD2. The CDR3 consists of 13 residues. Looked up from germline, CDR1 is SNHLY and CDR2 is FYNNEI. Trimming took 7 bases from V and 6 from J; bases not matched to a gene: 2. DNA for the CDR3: TGTGCCAGCAAGCGGGAGGGCCCCGGGGAGCTGTTTTTT. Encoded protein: CASKREGPGELFF.

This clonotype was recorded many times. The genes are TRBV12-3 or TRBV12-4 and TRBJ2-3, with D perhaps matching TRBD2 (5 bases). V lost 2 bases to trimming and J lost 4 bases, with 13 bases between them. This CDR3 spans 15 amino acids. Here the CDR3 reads CASSLNGVGADTQYF. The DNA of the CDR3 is TGTGCCAGCAGTTTAAACGGGGTCGGGGCAGATACGCAGTATTTT.

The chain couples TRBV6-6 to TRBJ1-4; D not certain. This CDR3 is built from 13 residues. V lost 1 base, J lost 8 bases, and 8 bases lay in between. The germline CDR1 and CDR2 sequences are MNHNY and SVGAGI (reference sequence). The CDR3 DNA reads TGTGCCAGCAGTTACTTTGGCAAAGAAAAACTGTTTTTT. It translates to CASSYFGKEKLFF.

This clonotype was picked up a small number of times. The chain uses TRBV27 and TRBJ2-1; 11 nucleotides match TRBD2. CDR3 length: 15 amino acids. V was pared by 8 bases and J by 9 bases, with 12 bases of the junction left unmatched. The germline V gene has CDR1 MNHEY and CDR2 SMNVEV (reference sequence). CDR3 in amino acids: CASALAGGKLGEQFF. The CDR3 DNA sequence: TGTGCCAGCGCCCTAGCGGGAGGAAAATTGGGTGAGCAGTTCTTC.

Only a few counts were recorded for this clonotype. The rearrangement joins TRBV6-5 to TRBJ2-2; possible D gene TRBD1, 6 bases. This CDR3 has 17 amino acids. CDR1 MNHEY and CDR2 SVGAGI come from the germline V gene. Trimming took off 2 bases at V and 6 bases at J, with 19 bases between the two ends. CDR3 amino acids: CASSYDNRDKFPGELFF. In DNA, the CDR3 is TGTGCCAGCAGTTACGACAATCGGGACAAATTCCCCGGGGAGCTGTTTTTT.

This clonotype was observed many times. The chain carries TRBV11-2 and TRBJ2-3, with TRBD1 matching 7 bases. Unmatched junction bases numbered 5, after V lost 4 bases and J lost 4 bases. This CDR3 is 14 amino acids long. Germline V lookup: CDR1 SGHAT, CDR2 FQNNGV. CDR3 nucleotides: TGTGCCAGCAGCTCGCGACAGGGCTCAGATACGCAGTATTTT. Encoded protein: CASSSRQGSDTQYF.

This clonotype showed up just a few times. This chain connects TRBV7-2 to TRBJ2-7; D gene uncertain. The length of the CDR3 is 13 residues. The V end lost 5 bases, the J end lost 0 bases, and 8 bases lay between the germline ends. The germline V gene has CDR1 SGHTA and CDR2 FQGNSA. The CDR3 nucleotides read TGTGCCAGCAGCCCCCATAGCTCCTACGAGCAGTACTTC. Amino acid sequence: CASSPHSSYEQYF.

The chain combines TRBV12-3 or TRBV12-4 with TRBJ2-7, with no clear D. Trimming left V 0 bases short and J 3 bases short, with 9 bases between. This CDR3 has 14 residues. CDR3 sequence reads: CASSLAYGYYEQYF. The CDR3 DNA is TGTGCCAGCAGTTTAGCGTACGGCTACTACGAGCAGTACTTC.

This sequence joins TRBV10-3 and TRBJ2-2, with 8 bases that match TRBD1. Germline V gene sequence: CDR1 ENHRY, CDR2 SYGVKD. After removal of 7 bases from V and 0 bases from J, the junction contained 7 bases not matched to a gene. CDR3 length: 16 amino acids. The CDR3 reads CAIKRIQGANTGELFF. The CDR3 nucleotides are TGTGCCATCAAAAGAATACAGGGGGCGAACACCGGGGAGCTGTTTTTT.

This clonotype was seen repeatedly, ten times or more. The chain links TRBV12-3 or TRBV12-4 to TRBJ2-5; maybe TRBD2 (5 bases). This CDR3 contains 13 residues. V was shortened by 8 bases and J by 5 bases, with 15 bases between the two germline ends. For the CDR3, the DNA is TGTGCCAGCCGCCGGGGTTTGGGGGAGACCCAGTACTTC. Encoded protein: CASRRGLGETQYF.

CDR3 nucleotides: TGCAGCGTCGCTCACACAGGGGTTGGTCAGCCCCAGCATTTT. Translated: CSVAHTGVGQPQHF. This sequence joins TRBV29-1 and TRBJ1-5, with 7 bases fitting TRBD1. From germline, CDR1 is SQVTM and CDR2 ANQGSEA. V lost 6 bases to trimming and J lost 6 bases; unmatched junction nucleotides: 11. CDR3 length: 14 residues.

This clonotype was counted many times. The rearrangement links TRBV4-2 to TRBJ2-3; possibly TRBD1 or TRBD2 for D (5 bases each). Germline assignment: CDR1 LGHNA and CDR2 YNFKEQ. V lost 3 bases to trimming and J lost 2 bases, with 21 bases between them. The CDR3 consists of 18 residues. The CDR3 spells CASSQPQGDSLYTDTQYF. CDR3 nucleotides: TGTGCCAGCAGCCAGCCCCAGGGAGACTCGCTTTACACAGATACGCAGTATTTT.

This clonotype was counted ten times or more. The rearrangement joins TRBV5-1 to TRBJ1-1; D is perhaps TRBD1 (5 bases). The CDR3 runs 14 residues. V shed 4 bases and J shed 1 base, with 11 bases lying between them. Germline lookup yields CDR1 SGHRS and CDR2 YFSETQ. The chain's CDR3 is CASSLKQANTEAFF. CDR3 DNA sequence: TGCGCCAGCAGCCTCAAACAGGCGAACACTGAAGCTTTCTTT.

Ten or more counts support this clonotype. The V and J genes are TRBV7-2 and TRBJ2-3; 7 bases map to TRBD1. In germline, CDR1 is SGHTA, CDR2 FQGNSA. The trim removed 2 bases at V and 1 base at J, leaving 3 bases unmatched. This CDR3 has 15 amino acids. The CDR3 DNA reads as TGTGCCAGCAGCTTAAGACAGGGTGGCACAGATACGCAGTATTTT. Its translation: CASSLRQGGTDTQYF.

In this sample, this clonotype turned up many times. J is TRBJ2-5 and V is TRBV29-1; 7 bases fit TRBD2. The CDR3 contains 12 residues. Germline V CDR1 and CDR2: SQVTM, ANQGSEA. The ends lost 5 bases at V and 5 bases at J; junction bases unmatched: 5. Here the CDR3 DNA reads TGCAGCGTTACGACTAGCACGGAGACCCAGTACTTC. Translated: CSVTTSTETQYF.

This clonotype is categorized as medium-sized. The CDR3 sequence: CAISDPERGPHNEQFF. CDR3 bases: TGTGCCATCAGTGACCCGGAGCGGGGGCCCCACAATGAGCAGTTCTTC. The chain employs TRBV10-3 and TRBJ2-1, with TRBD2 identical over 8 bases. This CDR3 contains 16 residues. Germline values: CDR1 ENHRY, CDR2 SYGVKD. Trimming took 3 bases from V and 5 from J; bases not matched to a gene: 9.

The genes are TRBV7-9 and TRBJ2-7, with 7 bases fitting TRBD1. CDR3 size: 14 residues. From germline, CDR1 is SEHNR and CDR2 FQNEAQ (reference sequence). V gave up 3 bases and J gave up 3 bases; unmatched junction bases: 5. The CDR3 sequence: CASSLGTADYEQYF. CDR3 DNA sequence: TGTGCCAGCAGCTTGGGGACAGCAGACTACGAGCAGTACTTC. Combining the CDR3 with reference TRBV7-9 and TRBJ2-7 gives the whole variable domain DTGVSQNPRHKITKRGQNVTFRCDPISEHNRLYWYRQTLGQGPEFLTYFQNEAQLEKSRLLSDRFSAERPKGSFSTLEIQRTEQGDSAMYLCASSLGTADYEQYFGPGTRLTVT.

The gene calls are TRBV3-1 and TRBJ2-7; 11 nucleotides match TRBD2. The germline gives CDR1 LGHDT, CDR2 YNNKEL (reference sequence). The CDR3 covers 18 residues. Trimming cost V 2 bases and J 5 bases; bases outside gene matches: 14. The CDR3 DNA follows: TGTGCCAGCAGCCAAACAAGGGGTCGGCTAGCGGGGGGAAACGAGCAGTACTTC. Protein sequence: CASSQTRGRLAGGNEQYF.

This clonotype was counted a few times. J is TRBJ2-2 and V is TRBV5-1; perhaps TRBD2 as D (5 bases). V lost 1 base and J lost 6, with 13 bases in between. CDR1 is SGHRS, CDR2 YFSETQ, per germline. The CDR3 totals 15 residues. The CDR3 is CASSLSGSAAGELFF. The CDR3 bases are TGCGCCAGCAGCTTGAGCGGAAGCGCTGCCGGGGAGCTGTTTTTT.

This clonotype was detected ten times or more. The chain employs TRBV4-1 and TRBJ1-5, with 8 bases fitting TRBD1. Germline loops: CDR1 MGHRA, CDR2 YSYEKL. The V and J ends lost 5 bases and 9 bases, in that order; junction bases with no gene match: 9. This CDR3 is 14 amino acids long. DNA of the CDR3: TGCGCCAGCAGCTTACGACAGGGGCAGGCGCCCCAGCATTTT. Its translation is CASSLRQGQAPQHF.

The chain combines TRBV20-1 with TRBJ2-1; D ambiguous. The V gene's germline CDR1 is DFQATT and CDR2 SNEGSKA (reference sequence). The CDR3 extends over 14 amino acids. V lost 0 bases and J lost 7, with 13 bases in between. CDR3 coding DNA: TGCAGTGCTAGAGATAGACACCACCCTAATGAGCAGTTCTTC. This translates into CSARDRHHPNEQFF.

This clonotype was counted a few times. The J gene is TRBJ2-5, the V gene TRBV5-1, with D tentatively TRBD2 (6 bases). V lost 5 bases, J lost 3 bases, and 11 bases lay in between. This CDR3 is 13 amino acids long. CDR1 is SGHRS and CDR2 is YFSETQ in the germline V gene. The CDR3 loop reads CASRSGGEETQYF. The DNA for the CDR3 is TGCGCCAGCAGGTCCGGCGGGGAAGAGACCCAGTACTTC.

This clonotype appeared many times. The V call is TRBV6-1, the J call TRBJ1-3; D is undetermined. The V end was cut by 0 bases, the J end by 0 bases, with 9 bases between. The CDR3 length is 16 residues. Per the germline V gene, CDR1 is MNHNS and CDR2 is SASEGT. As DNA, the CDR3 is TGTGCCAGCAGTGAAGCTGGACTCAGCTCTGGAAACACCATATATTTT. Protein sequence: CASSEAGLSSGNTIYF.

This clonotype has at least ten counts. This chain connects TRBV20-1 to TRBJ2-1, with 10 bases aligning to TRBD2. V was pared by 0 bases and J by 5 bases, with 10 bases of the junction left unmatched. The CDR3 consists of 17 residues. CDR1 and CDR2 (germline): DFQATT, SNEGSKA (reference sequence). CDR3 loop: CSARDQMASGSNNEQFF. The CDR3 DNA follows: TGCAGTGCTAGAGATCAAATGGCTAGCGGGAGTAACAATGAGCAGTTCTTC.